One and the same sample provided the 12 T cell receptor beta chains below, sequenced in a study of blood T cell repertoires in COVID-19. Using immunoSEQ multiplex PCR, the repertoire was profiled, and TCRdb retains in-frame clones only, with some absent. This table has roughly 160,000 clones, around 82% appearing once. The sample taken for sequencing was peripheral blood. Receptors originate from a man aged 18-30 years with active or convalescent COVID-19.

This sequence joins TRBV30 and TRBJ2-1; 12 bases map to TRBD1. CDR3 length: 16 amino acids. V was pared by 8 bases and J by 2 bases, with 10 bases of the junction left unmatched. Germline loops: CDR1 GTSNPN, CDR2 SVGIG (reference sequence). The CDR3 DNA reads TGTGCCAAGGGACAGGGGGCTTCTCTAACCTACAATGAGCAGTTCTTC. This sequence encodes CAKGQGASLTYNEQFF.

This rearrangement joins TRBV7-2 to TRBJ2-7; 10 positions agree with TRBD1. The J segment lost 7 bases and the V segment lost 5 bases, leaving 14 bases of the junction unmatched. Germline assignment: CDR1 SGHTA and CDR2 FQGNSA. CDR3 length: 16 amino acids. As DNA, the CDR3 is TGTGCCAGCAGCATGGGACAGGGGAGTTTCAGTATTGAGCAGTACTTC. It encodes CASSMGQGSFSIEQYF.

This clone occurred once. The chain joins TRBV28 to TRBJ2-5; D gene unclear. From germline, CDR1 is MDHEN and CDR2 SYDVKM. The CDR3 spans 14 residues. Trimming cost V 3 bases and J 2 bases, with 10 bases left between them. CDR3 nucleotides: TGTGCCAGCAGTTTTCAAACGGTTCAAGAGACCCAGTACTTC. This gives the protein CASSFQTVQETQYF.

CDR3 in DNA: TGTGCCAGCAGCTTCCCGTTAGCGGGGGGGCGAGGATACGAGCAGTACTTC. Its translation is CASSFPLAGGRGYEQYF. V is TRBV7-8 and J is TRBJ2-7; 11 nucleotides agree with TRBD2. Per the germline V gene, CDR1 is SGHVS and CDR2 is FQNEAQ. V was pared by 3 bases and J by 4 bases, with 11 bases of the junction left unmatched. This CDR3 spans 17 amino acids.

The chain links TRBV28 to TRBJ2-5; the D gene is possibly TRBD1 (6 bases). The ends were cut back, 3 bases at V and 4 bases at J, with 9 bases in the middle. CDR3 length: 13 amino acids. Germline CDR1 and CDR2: MDHEN and SYDVKM. The CDR3 nucleotides read TGTGCCAGCAGTTTGGACAGAGGAGAGACCCAGTACTTC. Translating gives CASSLDRGETQYF.

The chain uses TRBV19 and TRBJ1-1, with no clear D. With 7 bases removed from V and 4 bases from J, the gap between germline ends came to 16 bases. CDR1 is LNHDA, CDR2 SQIVND, per germline (reference sequence). This CDR3 spans 14 amino acids. CDR3 in amino acids: CASMDGRSITEAFF. The CDR3 nucleotides read TGTGCCAGTATGGATGGGAGGAGTATCACTGAAGCTTTCTTT.

The rearrangement joins TRBV5-1 to TRBJ2-1, with 11 positions matching TRBD1. This CDR3 has 15 amino acids. J lost 6 bases, V lost 0 bases, and 2 bases had no gene match. The V gene's germline CDR1 is SGHRS and CDR2 YFSETQ. The CDR3 reads CASSLGTGGTNEQFF. DNA of the CDR3: TGCGCCAGCAGCTTGGGGACAGGGGGCACCAATGAGCAGTTCTTC.

The rearrangement uses TRBV29-1 and TRBJ2-1; TRBD2 matches at 10 bases. Unmatched junction bases numbered 10, after V lost 0 bases and J lost 8 bases. The germline V gene has CDR1 SQVTM and CDR2 ANQGSEA. CDR3 length equals 16 residues. CDR3 DNA sequence: TGCAGCGTTGAAGAGTCTAGCGGGAGATCCTGGGATGAGCAGTTCTTC. Protein: CSVEESSGRSWDEQFF.

The chain employs TRBV27 and TRBJ2-7; D possibly corresponds to TRBD2 (5 bases). From germline, CDR1 is MNHEY and CDR2 SMNVEV (reference sequence). Deletions cut 3 bases from V and 4 bases from J, with 10 bases between. The CDR3 runs to 13 residues. In DNA, the CDR3 is TGTGCCAGCAGTTTGGGAGAGAGGTACGAGCAGTACTTC. It yields the protein CASSLGERYEQYF.

The table lists this clone with a count of one. This CDR3 is CATSDPRIYNEQFF. CDR3 sequence (DNA): TGTGCCACCAGTGATCCCAGGATCTACAATGAGCAGTTCTTC. The genes are TRBV24-1 and TRBJ2-1, with D unresolved. Germline CDR1 is KGHDR and CDR2 is SFDVKD. The V end lost 3 bases, the J end lost 3 bases, and 8 bases lay between the germline ends. CDR3 length equals 14 residues.

V and J are TRBV30 and TRBJ2-1, with D perhaps matching TRBD1 (5 bases). V lost 5 bases and J lost 3, with 8 bases in between. Looked up from germline, CDR1 is GTSNPN and CDR2 is SVGIG (reference sequence). CDR3 size: 12 residues. The CDR3 nucleotides read TGTGCCTGGGGACATTTCTACAATGAGCAGTTCTTC. This gives the protein CAWGHFYNEQFF.

This chain joins TRBV2 and TRBJ1-1, with D possibly TRBD1 on 6 matching bases. The germline V gene has CDR1 SNHLY and CDR2 FYNNEI. There are 13 residues in the CDR3. V dropped 5 bases and J dropped 2 bases, with 9 bases sitting between them. CDR3 amino acids: CASSRTANTEAFF. As DNA, the CDR3 is TGTGCCAGCAGTAGGACAGCTAACACTGAAGCTTTCTTT.